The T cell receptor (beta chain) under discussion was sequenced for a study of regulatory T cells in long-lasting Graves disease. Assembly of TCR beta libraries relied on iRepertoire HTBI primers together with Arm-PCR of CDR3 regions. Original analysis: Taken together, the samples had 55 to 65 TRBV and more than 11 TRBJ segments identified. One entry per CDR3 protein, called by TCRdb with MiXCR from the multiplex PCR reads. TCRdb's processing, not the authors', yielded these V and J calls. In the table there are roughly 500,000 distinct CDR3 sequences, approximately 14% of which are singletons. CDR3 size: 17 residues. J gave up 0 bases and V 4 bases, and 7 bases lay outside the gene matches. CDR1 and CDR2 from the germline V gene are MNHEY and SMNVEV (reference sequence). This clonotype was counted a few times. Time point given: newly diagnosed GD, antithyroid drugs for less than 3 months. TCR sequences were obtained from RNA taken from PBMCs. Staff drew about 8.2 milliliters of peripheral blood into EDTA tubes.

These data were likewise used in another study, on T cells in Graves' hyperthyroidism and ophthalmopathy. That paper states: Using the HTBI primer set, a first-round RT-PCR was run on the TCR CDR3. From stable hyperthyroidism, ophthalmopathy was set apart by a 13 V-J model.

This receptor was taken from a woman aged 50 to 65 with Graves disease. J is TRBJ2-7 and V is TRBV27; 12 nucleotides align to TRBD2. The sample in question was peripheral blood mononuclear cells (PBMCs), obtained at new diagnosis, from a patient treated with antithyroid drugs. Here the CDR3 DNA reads TGTGCCAGCAGTTGGACTAGCGGGACCGGAAGCTCCTACGAGCAGTACTTC. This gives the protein CASSWTSGTGSSYEQYF.